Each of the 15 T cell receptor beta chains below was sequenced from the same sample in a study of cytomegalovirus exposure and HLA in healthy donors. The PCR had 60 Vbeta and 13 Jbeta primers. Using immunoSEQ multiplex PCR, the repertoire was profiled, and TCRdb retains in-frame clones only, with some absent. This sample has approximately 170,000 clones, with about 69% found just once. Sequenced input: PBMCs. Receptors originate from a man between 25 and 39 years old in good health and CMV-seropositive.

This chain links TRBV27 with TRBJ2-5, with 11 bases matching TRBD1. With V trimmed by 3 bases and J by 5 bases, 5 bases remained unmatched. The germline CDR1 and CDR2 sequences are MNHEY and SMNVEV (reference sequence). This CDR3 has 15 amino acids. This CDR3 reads CASSFGTGGTETQYF. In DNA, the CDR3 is TGTGCCAGCAGTTTTGGGACAGGGGGTACGGAGACCCAGTACTTC.

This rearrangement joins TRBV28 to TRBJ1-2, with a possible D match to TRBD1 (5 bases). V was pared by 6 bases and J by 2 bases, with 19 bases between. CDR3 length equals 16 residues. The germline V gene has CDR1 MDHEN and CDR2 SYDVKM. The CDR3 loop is CASSPGSGERNYGYTF. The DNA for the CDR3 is TGTGCCAGCAGCCCGGGGTCGGGGGAGAGGAACTATGGCTACACCTTC.

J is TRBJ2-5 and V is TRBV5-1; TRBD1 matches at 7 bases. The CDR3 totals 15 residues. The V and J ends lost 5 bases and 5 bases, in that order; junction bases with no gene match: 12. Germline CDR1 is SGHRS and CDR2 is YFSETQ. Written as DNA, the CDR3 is TGCGCCAGCAGTTTTTCCAACAGGGGTGGGGAGACCCAGTACTTC. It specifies CASSFSNRGGETQYF.

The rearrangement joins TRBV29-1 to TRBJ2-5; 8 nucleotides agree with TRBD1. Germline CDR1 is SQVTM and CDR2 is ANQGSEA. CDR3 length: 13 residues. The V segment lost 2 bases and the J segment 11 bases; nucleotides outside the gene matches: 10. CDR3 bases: TGCAGCGTTGAACCTCAGGGGGCCGGGGAGCAGTACTTC. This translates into CSVEPQGAGEQYF. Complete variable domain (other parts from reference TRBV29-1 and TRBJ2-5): SAVISQKPSRDICQRGTSLTIQCQVDSQVTMMFWYRQQPGQSLTLIATANQGSEATYESGFVIDKFPISRPNLTFSTLTVSNMSPEDSSIYLCSVEPQGAGEQYFGPGTRLLVL.

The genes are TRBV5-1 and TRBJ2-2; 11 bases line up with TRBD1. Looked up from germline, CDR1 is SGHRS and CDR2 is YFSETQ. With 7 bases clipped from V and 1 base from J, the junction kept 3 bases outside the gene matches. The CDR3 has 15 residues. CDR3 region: CASSGTGGNTGELFF. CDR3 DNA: TGCGCCAGCTCCGGGACAGGGGGGAACACCGGGGAGCTGTTTTTT.

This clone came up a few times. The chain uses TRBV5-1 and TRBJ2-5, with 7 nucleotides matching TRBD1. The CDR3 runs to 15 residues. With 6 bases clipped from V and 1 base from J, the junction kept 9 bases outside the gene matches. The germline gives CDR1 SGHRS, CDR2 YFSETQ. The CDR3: CASTPRTGGQETQYF. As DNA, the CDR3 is TGCGCCAGCACCCCCCGGACAGGAGGCCAAGAGACCCAGTACTTC.

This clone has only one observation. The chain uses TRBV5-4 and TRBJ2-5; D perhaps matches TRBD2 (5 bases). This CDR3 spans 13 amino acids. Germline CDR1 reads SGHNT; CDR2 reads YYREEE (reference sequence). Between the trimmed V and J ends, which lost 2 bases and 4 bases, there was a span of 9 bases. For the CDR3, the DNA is TGTGCCAGCAGCTTCCCCGGGATAGAGACCCAGTACTTC. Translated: CASSFPGIETQYF. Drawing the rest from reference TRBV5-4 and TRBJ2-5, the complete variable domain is ETGVTQSPTHLIKTRGQQVTLRCSSQSGHNTVSWYQQALGQGPQFIFQYYREEENGRGNFPPRFSGLQFPNYSSELNVNALELDDSALYLCASSFPGIETQYFGPGTRLLVL.

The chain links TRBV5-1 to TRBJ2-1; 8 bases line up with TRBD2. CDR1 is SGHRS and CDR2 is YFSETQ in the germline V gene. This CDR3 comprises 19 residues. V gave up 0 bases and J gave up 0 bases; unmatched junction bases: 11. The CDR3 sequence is CASSLEGREALFSYNEQFF. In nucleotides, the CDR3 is TGCGCCAGCAGCTTGGAGGGGCGGGAGGCCCTTTTCTCCTACAATGAGCAGTTCTTC. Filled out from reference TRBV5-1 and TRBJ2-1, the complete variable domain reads KAGVTQTPRYLIKTRGQQVTLSCSPISGHRSVSWYQQTPGQGLQFLFEYFSETQRNKGNFPGRFSGRQFSNSRSEMNVSTLELGDSALYLCASSLEGREALFSYNEQFFGPGTRLTVL.

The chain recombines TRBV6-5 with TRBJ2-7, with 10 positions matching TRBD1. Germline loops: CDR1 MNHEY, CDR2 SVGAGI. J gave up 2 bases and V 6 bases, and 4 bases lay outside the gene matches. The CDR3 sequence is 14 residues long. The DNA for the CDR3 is TGTGCCAGCAGGACCGGACAGGGGGCCTACGAGCAGTACTTC. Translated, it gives CASRTGQGAYEQYF.

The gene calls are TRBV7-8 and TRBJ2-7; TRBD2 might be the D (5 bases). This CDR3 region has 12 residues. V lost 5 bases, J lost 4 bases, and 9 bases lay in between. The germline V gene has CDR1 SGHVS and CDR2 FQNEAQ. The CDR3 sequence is CASSLSAYEQYF. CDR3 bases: TGTGCCAGCAGCCTTAGCGCGTACGAGCAGTACTTC.

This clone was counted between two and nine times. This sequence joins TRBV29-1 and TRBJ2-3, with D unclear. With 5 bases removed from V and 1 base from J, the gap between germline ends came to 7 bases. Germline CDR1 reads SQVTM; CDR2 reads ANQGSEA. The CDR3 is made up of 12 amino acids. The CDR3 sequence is CSVTPGTDTQYF. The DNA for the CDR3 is TGCAGCGTTACGCCGGGCACAGATACGCAGTATTTT.

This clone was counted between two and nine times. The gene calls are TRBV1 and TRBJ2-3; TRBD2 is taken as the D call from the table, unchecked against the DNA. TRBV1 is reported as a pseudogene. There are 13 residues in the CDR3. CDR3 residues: CTSSLEGGDTQYF. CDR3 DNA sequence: TGCACCAGCAGCCTTGAGGGGGGGGATACGCAGTATTTT.

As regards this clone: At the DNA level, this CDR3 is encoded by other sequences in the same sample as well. The CDR3 sequence is CASSPQGYEQYF. The DNA of the CDR3 is TGTGCCAGCAGCCCACAGGGCTACGAGCAGTACTTC. The chain is built from TRBV6-6 and TRBJ2-7; D may be TRBD1 (6 bases). CDR3 length: 12 residues. Trimming shortened V by 6 bases and J by 3 bases, and 9 bases separated the two germline ends. The V gene's germline CDR1 is MNHNY and CDR2 SVGAGI (reference sequence).

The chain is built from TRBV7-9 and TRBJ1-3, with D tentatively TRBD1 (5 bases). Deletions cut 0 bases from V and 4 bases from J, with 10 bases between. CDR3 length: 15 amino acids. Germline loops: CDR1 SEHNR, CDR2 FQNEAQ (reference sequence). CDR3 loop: CASSLAGAGGNTIYF. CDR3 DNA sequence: TGTGCCAGCAGCTTAGCAGGGGCTGGAGGAAACACCATATATTTT.

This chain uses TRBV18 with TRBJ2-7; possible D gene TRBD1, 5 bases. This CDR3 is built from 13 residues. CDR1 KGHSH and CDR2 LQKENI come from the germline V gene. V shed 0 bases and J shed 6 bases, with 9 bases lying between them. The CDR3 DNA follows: TGTGCCAGCTCACCACCGCCAGGGCCCGAGCAGTACTTC. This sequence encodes CASSPPPGPEQYF. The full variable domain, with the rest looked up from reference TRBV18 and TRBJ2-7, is NAGVMQNPRHLVRRRGQEARLRCSPMKGHSHVYWYRQLPEEGLKFMVYLQKENIIDESGMPKERFSAEFPKEGPSILRIQQVVRGDSAAYFCASSPPPGPEQYFGPGTRLTVT.